The clone carrying this T cell receptor (beta chain) was seen a handful of times. CDR1 and CDR2 from the germline V gene are SGHNT and YYREEE (reference sequence). This CDR3 contains 14 residues. Trimming at V came to 0 bases and at J to 8 bases, leaving 6 bases not matched to a gene. The sample originates from a study of blood T cell repertoires in COVID-19. Study details: Some COVID-19 samples were acute and others convalescent; all came from the United States, Italy and Spain. PBMCs, B-cell-depleted T cells, or T cells provided the cDNA or gDNA that made up the material.

In the authors' workflow: Nucleated cell counts were estimated from reference gene primer amplification. Produced via immunoSEQ multiplex PCR; TCRdb's table is partial and in-frame only. That table supplies the V and J calls and clone size; D and trimming were determined from the DNA. Of about 490,000 clones detected, 75% to 90% appear once; the ten largest clones hold 3.2%. Sequencing used peripheral blood. The sequence was collected from a human donor in a cohort sampled during active COVID-19. The chain carries TRBV5-4 and TRBJ1-2, with 8 bases aligning to TRBD1. The CDR3 spells CASSLVQGAGGYTF. CDR3 sequence (DNA): TGTGCCAGCAGCTTGGTCCAGGGGGCAGGAGGCTACACCTTC.